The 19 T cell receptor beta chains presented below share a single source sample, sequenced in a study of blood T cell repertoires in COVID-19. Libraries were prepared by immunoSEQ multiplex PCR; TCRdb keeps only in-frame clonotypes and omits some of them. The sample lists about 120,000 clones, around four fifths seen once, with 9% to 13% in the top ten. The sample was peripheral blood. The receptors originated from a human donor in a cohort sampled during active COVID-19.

Here the CDR3 reads CASSDRRAPLSSGNTIYF. The CDR3 region has the DNA TGTGCCAGCAGTGACCGGAGAGCGCCTCTCAGCTCTGGAAACACCATATATTTT. The chain links TRBV6-1 to TRBJ1-3, with D unresolved. Trimming pared 3 bases from V and 0 bases from J, leaving 18 bases between. Per germline, CDR1 MNHNS and CDR2 SASEGT. CDR3 size: 18 residues.

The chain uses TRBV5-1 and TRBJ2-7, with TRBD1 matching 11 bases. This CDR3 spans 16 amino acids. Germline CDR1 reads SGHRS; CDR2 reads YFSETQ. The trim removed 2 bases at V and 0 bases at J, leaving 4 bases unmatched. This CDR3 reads CASSFGGTGGSYEQYF. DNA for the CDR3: TGCGCCAGCAGCTTCGGTGGGACAGGGGGCTCCTACGAGCAGTACTTC.

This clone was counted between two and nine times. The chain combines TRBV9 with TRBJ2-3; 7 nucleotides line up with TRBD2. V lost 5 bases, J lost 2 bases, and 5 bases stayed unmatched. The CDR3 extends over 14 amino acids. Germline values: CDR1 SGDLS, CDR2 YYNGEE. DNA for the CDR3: TGTGCCAGCAGTGGCGGGGGACCCACAGATACGCAGTATTTT. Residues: CASSGGGPTDTQYF.

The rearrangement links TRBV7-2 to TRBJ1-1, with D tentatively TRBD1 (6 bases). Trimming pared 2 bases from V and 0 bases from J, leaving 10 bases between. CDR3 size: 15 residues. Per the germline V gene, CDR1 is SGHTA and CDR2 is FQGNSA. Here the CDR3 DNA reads TGTGCCAGCAGCTTAACACAGGGCCTGAACACTGAAGCTTTCTTT. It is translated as CASSLTQGLNTEAFF.

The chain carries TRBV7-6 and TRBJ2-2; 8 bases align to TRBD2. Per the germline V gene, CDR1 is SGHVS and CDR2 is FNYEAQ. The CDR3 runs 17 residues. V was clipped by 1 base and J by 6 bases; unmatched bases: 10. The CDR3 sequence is CASSLGPGGTTPGELFF. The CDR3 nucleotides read TGTGCCAGCAGCTTAGGGCCGGGGGGGACCACACCCGGGGAGCTGTTTTTT.

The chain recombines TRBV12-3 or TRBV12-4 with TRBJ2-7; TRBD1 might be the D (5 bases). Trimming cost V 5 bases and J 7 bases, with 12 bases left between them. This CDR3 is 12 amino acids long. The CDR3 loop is CASSRGVWEQYF. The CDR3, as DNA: TGTGCCAGCAGTAGGGGCGTATGGGAGCAGTACTTC.

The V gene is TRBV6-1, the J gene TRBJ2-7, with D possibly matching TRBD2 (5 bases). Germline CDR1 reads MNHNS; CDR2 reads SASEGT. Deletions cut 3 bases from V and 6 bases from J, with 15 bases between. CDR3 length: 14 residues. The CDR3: CASSDTHGGREQYF. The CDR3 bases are TGTGCCAGCAGTGACACGCATGGCGGGCGCGAGCAGTACTTC.

CDR3 in amino acids: CASSLFGTRGGAGSGANVLTF. The DNA of the CDR3 is TGCGCCAGCAGCTTATTCGGGACTCGCGGGGGGGCCGGTTCTGGGGCCAACGTCCTGACTTTC. The chain uses TRBV5-1 and TRBJ2-6; the match to TRBD2 covers 9 bases. Germline V lookup: CDR1 SGHRS, CDR2 YFSETQ. This CDR3 has 21 amino acids. V lost 2 bases and J lost 1; bases outside the gene matches: 16.

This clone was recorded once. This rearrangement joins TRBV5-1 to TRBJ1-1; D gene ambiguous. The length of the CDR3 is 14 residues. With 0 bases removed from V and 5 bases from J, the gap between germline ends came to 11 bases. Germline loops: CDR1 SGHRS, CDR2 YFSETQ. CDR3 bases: TGCGCCAGCAGCTTGGCGCGGGGTGGGACTGAAGCTTTCTTT. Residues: CASSLARGGTEAFF.

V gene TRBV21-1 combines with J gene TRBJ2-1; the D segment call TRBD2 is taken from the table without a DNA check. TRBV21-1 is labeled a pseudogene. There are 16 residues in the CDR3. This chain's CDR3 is CASSKVRLAGGNEQFF. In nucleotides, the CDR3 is TGTGCCAGCAGCAAAGTGAGGCTAGCGGGGGGGAATGAGCAGTTCTTC.

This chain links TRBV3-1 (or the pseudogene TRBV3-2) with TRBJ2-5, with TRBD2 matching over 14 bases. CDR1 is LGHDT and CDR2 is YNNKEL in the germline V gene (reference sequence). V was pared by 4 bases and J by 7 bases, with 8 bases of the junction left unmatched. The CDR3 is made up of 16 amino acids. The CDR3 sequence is CASSRGTSGGLGTQYF. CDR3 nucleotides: TGTGCCAGCAGCCGTGGGACTAGCGGGGGCTTAGGGACCCAGTACTTC.

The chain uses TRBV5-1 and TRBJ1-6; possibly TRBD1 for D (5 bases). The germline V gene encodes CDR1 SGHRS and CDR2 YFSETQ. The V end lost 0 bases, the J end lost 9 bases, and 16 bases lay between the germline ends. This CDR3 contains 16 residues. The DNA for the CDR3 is TGCGCCAGCAGCTTGGGGGCCGGAGGGGAGGGTTCACCCCTCCACTTT. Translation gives CASSLGAGGEGSPLHF.

CDR3 sequence (DNA): TGTGCCAGCAGCTTAGAACGGAATTCACCCCTCCACTTT. It yields the protein CASSLERNSPLHF. The chain has TRBV11-2 and TRBJ1-6; D unclear. The CDR3 runs 13 residues. The germline V gene encodes CDR1 SGHAT and CDR2 FQNNGV. Trimming took off 0 bases at V and 7 bases at J, with 4 bases between the two ends. The whole variable domain, filled in from reference TRBV11-2 and TRBJ1-6, reads EAGVAQSPRYKIIEKRQSVAFWCNPISGHATLYWYQQILGQGPKLLIQFQNNGVVDDSQLPKDRFSAERLKGVDSTLKIQPAKLEDSAVYLCASSLERNSPLHFGNGTRLTVT.

The CDR3 reads CSVDDGGLYGYTF. The CDR3 DNA reads TGCAGCGTTGATGACGGAGGGCTATATGGCTACACCTTC. The chain joins TRBV29-1 to TRBJ1-2; no firm D call. CDR3 length: 13 residues. In germline, CDR1 is SQVTM, CDR2 ANQGSEA. The V end lost 3 bases, the J end lost 5 bases, and 13 bases lay between the germline ends.

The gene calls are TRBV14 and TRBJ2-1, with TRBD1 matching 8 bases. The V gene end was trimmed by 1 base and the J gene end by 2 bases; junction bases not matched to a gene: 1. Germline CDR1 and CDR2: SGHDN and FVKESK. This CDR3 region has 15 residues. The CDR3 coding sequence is TGTGCCAGCAGCCAAGCACAGGGGGCCTACAATGAGCAGTTCTTC. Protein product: CASSQAQGAYNEQFF.

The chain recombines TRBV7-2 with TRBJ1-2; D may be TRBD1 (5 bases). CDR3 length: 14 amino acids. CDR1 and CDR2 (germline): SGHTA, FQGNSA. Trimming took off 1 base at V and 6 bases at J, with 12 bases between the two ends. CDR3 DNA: TGTGCCAGCAGCTTAGTTGTGACAGAAAATGGCTACACCTTC. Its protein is CASSLVVTENGYTF.

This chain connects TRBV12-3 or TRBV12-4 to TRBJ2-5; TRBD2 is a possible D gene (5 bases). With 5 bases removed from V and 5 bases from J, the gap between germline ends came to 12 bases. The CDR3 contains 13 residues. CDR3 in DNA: TGTGCCAGCAGTCTCGGTGGCGGGGAGACCCAGTACTTC. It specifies CASSLGGGETQYF.

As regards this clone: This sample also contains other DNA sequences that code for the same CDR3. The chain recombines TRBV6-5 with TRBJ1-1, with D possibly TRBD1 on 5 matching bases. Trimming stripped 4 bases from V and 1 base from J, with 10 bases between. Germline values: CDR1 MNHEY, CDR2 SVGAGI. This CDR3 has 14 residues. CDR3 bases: TGTGCCAGCAGTTCAAGACAGAAGAACACTGAAGCTTTCTTT. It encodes CASSSRQKNTEAFF.

CDR3 DNA: TGCGCCAGCAGCTTGGAAGGAGACGACTACAATGAGCAGTTCTTC. This encodes CASSLEGDDYNEQFF. The chain recombines TRBV5-1 with TRBJ2-1; D is uncertain. Looked up from germline, CDR1 is SGHRS and CDR2 is YFSETQ. The V end lost 0 bases, the J end lost 3 bases, and 10 bases lay between the germline ends. CDR3 length: 15 residues.